One T cell receptor (beta chain) is described in this entry. The CDR3 has 16 amino acids. Trimming shortened V by 5 bases and J by 0 bases, and 11 bases separated the two germline ends. CDR1 is MGHDK and CDR2 is SYGVNS in the germline V gene. These data originate in a study of control samples from healthy donors and cancer patients. Data came from immunoSEQ multiplex PCR; TCRdb stores just in-frame clones and leaves some out. The table records 160,000 or so clones, around 94% of them present only once. This chain connects TRBV25-1 to TRBJ2-6; TRBD1 is a possible D gene (5 bases). The sequenced material came from PBMCs. The receptor comes from a man aged 60-69 years with colorectal cancer. The CDR3 DNA follows: TGTGCCAGCAGTCAGACAGCCATCTCTGGGGCCAACGTCCTGACTTTC. Its translation is CASSQTAISGANVLTF.